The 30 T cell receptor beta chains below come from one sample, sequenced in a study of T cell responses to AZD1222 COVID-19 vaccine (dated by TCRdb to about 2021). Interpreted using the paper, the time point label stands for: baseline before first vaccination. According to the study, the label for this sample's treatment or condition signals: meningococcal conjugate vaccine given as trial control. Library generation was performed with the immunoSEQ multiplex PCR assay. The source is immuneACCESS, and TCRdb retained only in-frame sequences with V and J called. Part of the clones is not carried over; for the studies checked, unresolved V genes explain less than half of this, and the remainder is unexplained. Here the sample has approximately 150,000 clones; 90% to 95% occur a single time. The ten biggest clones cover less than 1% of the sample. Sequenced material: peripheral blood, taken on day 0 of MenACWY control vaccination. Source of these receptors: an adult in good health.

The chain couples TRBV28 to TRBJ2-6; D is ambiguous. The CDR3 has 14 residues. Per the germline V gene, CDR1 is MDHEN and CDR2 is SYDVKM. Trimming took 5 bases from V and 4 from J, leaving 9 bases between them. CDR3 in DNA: TGTGCCAGCAGTCCTCCCAACGGGGCCAACGTCCTGACTTTC. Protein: CASSPPNGANVLTF.

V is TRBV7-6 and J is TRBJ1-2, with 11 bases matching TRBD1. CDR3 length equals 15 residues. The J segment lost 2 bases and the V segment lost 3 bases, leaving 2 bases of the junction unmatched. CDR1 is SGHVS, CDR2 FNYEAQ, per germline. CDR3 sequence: CASSFGQGANYGYTF. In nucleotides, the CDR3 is TGTGCCAGCAGCTTCGGACAGGGGGCAAACTATGGCTACACCTTC.

The DNA of the CDR3 is TGTGCCAGCAGTGTGGGCGGATTAGATGGCTACACCTTC. It codes for CASSVGGLDGYTF. V is TRBV2 and J is TRBJ1-2; no definite D call. Germline V lookup: CDR1 SNHLY, CDR2 FYNNEI. The CDR3 is made up of 13 amino acids. Trimming stripped 4 bases from V and 6 bases from J, with 12 bases between.

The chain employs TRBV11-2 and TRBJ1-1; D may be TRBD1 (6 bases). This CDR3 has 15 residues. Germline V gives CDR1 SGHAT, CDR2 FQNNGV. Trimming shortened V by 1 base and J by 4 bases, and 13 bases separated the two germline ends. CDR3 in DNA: TGTGCCAGCAGCTTAGGTGCGGGGGCAGGCACTGAAGCTTTCTTT. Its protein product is CASSLGAGAGTEAFF.

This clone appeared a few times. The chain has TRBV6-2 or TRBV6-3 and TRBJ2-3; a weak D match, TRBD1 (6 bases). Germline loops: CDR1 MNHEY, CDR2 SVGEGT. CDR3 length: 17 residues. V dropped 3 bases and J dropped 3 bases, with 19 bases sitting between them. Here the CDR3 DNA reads TGTGCCAGCAGTTATTCCTCCTACAGGGAAGGGACAGATACGCAGTATTTT. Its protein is CASSYSSYREGTDTQYF.

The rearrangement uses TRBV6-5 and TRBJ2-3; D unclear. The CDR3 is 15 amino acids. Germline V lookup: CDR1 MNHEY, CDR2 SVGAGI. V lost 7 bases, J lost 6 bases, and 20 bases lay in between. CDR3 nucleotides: TGTGCCAGCACCGTAGGACCTCGGCATCGGGATACGCAGTATTTT. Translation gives CASTVGPRHRDTQYF.

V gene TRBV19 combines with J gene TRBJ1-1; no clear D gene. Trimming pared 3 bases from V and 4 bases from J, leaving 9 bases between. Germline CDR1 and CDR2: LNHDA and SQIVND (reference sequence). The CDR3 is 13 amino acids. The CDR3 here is CASSISVGTEAFF. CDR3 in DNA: TGTGCCAGTAGTATTTCGGTGGGCACTGAAGCTTTCTTT.

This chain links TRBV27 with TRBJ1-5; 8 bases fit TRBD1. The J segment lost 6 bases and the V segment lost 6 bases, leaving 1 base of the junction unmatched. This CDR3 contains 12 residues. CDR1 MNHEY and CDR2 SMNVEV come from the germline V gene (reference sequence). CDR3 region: CASRTGGQPQHF. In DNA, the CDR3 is TGTGCCAGCAGAACAGGGGGTCAGCCCCAGCATTTT.

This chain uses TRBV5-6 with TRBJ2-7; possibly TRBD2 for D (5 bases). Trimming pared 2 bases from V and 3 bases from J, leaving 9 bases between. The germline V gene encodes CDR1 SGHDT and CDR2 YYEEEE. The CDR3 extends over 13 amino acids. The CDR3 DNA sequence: TGTGCCAGCAGCTTAGCCGGGGTCTACGAGCAGTACTTC. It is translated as CASSLAGVYEQYF.

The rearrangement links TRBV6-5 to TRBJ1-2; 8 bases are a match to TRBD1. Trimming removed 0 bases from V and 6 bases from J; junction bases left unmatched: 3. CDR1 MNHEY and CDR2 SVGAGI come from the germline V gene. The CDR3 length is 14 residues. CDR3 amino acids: CASSYSRQGNGYTF. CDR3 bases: TGTGCCAGCAGTTACTCGAGACAGGGGAATGGCTACACCTTC.

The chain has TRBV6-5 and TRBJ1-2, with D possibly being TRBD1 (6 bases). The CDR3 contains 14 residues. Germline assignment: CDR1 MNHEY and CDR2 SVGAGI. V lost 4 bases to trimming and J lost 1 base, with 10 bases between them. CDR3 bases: TGTGCCAGCAGTTCGACAGGCGGTAACTATGGCTACACCTTC. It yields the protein CASSSTGGNYGYTF.

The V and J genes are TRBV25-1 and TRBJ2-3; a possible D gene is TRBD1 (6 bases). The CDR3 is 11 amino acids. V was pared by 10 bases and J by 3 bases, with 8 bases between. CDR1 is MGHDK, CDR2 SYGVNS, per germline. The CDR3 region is CAIQGTDTQYF. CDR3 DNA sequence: TGTGCCATCCAGGGGACAGATACGCAGTATTTT.

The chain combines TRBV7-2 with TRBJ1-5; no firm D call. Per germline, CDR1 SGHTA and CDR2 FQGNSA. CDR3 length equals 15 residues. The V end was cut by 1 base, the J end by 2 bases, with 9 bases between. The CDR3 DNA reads TGTGCCAGCAGCTTAGTCGGGGATCGCAATCAGCCCCAGCATTTT. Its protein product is CASSLVGDRNQPQHF.

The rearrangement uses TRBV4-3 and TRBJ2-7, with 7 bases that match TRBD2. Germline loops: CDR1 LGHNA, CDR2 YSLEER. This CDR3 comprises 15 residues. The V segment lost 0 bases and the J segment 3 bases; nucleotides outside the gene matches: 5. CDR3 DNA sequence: TGCGCCAGCAGCCAAGATACTAGCGTACACTACGAGCAGTACTTC. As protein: CASSQDTSVHYEQYF.

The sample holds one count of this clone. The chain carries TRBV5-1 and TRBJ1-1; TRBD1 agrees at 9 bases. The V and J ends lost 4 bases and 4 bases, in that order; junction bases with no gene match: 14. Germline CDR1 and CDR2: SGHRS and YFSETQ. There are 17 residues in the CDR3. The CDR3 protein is CASSLEPSGQGFTEAFF. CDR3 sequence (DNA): TGCGCCAGCAGCCTTGAACCTTCGGGACAGGGATTCACTGAAGCTTTCTTT.

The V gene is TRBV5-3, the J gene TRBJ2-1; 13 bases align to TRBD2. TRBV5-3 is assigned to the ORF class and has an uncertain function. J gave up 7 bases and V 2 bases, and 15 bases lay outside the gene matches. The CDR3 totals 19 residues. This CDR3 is CARSLPGTSGKFVHNEQFF. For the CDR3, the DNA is TGTGCCAGAAGCTTACCCGGGACTAGCGGGAAGTTTGTTCATAATGAGCAGTTCTTC.

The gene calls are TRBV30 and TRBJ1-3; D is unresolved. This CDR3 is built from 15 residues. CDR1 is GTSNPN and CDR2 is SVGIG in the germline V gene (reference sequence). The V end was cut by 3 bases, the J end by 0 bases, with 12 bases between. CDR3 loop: CAWSVGRSSGNTIYF. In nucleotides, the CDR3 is TGTGCCTGGAGCGTAGGCAGGTCCTCTGGAAACACCATATATTTT.

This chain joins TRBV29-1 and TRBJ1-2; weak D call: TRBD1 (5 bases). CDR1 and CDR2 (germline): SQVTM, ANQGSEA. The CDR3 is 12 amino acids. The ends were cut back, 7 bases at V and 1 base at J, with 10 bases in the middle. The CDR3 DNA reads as TGCAGCGCCCCGCAGGGTAACTATGGCTACACCTTC. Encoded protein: CSAPQGNYGYTF.

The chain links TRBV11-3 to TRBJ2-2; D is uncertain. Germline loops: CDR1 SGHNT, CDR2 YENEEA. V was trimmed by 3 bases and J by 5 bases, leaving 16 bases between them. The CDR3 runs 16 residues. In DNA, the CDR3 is TGTGCCAGCAGCTTTGGTGTACTCAGCAGTACCGGGGAGCTGTTTTTT. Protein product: CASSFGVLSSTGELFF.

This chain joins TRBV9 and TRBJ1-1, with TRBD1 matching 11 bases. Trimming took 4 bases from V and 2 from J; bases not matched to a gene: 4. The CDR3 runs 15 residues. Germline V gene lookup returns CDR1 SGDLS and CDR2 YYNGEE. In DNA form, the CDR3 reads TGTGCCAGCAGCCCACGGACAGGGGGCAACACTGAAGCTTTCTTT. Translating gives CASSPRTGGNTEAFF. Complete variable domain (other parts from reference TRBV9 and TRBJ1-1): DSGVTQTPKHLITATGQRVTLRCSPRSGDLSVYWYQQSLDQGLQFLIQYYNGEERAKGNILERFSAQQFPDLHSELNLSSLELGDSALYFCASSPRTGGNTEAFFGQGTRLTVV.

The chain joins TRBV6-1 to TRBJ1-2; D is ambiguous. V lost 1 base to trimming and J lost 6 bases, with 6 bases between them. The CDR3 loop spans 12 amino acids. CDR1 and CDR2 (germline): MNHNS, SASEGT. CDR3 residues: CASSEVEDGYTF. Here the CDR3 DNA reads TGTGCCAGCAGTGAAGTTGAGGATGGCTACACCTTC.

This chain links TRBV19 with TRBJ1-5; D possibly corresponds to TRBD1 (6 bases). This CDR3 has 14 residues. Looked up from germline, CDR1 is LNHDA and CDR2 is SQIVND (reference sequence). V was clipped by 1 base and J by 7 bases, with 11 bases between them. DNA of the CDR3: TGTGCCAGTAGTATAGGTGGAGGGGGGCAGCCCCAGCATTTT. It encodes CASSIGGGGQPQHF. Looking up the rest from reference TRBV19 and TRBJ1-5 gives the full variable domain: DGGITQSPKYLFRKEGQNVTLSCEQNLNHDAMYWYRQDPGQGLRLIYYSQIVNDFQKGDIAEGYSVSREKKESFPLTVTSAQKNPTAFYLCASSIGGGGQPQHFGDGTRLSIL.

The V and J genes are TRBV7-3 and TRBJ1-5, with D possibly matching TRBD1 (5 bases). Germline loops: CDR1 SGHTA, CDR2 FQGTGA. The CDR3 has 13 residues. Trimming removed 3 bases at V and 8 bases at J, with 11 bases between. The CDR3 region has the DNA TGTGCCAGCAGCTTGTGGGGGGGAGAGCCCCAGCATTTT. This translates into CASSLWGGEPQHF.

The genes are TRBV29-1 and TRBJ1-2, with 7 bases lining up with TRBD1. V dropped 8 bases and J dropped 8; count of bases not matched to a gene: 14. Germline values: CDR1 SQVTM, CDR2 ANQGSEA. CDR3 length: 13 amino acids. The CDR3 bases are TGCAGCACCAAAGGACAGGCCGACTGGGGCTACACCTTC. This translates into CSTKGQADWGYTF.

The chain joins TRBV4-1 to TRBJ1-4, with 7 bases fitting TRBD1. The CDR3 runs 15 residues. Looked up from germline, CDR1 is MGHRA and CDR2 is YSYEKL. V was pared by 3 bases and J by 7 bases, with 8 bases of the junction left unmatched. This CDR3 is CASSQKQGRIEKLFF. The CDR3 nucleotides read TGCGCCAGCAGCCAGAAACAGGGGAGGATTGAAAAACTGTTTTTT.

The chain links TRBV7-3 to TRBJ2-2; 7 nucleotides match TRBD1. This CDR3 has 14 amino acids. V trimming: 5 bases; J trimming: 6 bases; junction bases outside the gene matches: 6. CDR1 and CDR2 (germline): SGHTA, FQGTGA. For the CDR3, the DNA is TGTGCCAGCAGCCCGACAGGGCAATCCGGGGAGCTGTTTTTT. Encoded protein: CASSPTGQSGELFF.

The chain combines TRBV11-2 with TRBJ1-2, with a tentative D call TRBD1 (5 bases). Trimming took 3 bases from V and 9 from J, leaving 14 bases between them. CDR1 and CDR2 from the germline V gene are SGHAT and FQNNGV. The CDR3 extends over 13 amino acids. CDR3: CASSLTDRGSYTF. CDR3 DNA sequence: TGTGCCAGCAGCTTGACCGACAGAGGAAGCTACACCTTC. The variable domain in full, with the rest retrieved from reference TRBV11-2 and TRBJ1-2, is EAGVAQSPRYKIIEKRQSVAFWCNPISGHATLYWYQQILGQGPKLLIQFQNNGVVDDSQLPKDRFSAERLKGVDSTLKIQPAKLEDSAVYLCASSLTDRGSYTFGSGTRLTVV.

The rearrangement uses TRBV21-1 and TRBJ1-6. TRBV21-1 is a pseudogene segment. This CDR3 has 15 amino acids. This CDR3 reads CASSKDGGVQSPLHF. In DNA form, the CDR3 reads TGTGCCAGCAGCAAAGATGGAGGGGTACAATCACCCCTCCACTTT.

Here the CDR3 DNA reads TGTGCCAGCAGACTCGGGACTACAGATACGCAGTATTTT. Residues: CASRLGTTDTQYF. The chain has TRBV3-1 (or the pseudogene TRBV3-2) and TRBJ2-3; TRBD2 is a possible D gene (6 bases). The length of the CDR3 is 13 residues. Germline V gene lookup returns CDR1 LGHDT and CDR2 YNNKEL (reference sequence). V lost 6 bases and J lost 3, with 10 bases in between.

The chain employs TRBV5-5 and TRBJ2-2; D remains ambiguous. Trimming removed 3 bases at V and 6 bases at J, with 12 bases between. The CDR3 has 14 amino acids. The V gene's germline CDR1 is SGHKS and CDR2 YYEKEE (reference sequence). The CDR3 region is CASSSAQVAGELFF. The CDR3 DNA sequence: TGTGCCAGCAGCTCGGCCCAAGTAGCCGGGGAGCTGTTTTTT. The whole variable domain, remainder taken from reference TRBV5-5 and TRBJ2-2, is DAGVTQSPTHLIKTRGQQVTLRCSPISGHKSVSWYQQVLGQGPQFIFQYYEKEERGRGNFPDRFSARQFPNYSSELNVNALLLGDSALYLCASSSAQVAGELFFGEGSRLTVL.